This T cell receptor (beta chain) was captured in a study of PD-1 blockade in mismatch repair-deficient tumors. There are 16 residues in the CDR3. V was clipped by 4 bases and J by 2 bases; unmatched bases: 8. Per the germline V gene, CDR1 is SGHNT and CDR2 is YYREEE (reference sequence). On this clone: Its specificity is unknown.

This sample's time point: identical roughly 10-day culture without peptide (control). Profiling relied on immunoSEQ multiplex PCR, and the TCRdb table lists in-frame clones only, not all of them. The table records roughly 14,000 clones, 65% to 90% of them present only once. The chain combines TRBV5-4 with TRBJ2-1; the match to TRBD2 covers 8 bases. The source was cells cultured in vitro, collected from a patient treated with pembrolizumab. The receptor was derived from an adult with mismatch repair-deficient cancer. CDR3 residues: CASSPGGAGAYNEQFF. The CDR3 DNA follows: TGTGCCAGCAGCCCCGGTGGAGCGGGAGCCTACAATGAGCAGTTCTTC.